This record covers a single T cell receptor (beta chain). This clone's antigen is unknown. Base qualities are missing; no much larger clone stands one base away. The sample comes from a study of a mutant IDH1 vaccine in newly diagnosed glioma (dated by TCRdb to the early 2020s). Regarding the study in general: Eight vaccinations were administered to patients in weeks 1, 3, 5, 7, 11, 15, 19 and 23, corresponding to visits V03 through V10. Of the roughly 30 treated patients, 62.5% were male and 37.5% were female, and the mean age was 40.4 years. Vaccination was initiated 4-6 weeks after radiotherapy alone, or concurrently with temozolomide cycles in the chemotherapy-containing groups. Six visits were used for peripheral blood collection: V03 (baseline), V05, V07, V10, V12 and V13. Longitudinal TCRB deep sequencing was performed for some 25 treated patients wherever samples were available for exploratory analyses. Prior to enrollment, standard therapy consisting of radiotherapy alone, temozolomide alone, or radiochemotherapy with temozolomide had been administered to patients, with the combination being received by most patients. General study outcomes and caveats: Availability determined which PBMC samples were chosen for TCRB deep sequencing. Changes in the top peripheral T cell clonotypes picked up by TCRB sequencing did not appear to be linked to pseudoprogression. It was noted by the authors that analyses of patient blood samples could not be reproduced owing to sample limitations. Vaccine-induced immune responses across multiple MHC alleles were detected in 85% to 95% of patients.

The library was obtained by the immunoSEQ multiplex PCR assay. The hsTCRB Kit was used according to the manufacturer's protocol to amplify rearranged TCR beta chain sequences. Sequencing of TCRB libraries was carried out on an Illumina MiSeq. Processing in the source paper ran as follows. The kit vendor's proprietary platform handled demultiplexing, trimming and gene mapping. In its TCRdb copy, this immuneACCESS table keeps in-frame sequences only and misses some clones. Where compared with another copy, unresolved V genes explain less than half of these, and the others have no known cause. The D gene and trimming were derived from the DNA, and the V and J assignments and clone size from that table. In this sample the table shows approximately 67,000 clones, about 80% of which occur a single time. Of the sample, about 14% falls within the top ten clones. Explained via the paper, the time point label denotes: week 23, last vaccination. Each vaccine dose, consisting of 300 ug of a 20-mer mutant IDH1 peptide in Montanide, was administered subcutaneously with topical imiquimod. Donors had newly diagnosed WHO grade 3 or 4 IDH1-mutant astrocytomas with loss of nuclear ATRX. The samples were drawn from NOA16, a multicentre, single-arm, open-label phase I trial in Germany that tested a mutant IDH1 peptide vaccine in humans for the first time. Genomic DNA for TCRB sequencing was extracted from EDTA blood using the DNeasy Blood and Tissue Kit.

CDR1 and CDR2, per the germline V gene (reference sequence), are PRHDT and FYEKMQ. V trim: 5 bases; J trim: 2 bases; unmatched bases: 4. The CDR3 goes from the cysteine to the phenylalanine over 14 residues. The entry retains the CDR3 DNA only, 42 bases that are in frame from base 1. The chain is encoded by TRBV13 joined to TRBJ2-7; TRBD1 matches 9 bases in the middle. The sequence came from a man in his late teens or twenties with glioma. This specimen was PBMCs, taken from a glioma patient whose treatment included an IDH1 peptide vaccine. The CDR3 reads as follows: CASSGGDRAYEQYF. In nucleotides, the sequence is TGTGCCAGCAGCGGAGGGGACAGGGCCTACGAGCAGTACTTC.